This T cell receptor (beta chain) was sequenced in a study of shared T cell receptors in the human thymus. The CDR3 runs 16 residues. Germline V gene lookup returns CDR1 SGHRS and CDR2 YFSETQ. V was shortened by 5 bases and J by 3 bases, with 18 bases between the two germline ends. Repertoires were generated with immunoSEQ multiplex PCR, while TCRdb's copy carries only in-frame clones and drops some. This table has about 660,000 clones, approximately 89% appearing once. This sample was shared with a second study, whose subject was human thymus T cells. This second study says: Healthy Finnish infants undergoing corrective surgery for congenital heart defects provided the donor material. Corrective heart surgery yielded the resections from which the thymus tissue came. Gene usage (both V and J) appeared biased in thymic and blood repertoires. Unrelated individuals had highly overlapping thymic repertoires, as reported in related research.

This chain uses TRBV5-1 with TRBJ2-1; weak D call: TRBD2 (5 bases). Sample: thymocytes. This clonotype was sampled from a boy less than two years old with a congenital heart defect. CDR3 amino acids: CASSIDLAPGYNEQFF. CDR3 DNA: TGCGCCAGCAGTATTGACCTAGCCCCGGGCTACAATGAGCAGTTCTTC. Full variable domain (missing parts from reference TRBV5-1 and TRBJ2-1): KAGVTQTPRYLIKTRGQQVTLSCSPISGHRSVSWYQQTPGQGLQFLFEYFSETQRNKGNFPGRFSGRQFSNSRSEMNVSTLELGDSALYLCASSIDLAPGYNEQFFGPGTRLTVL.